The subject of this entry is one TCR beta chain. This clonotype occurred many times. Its target antigen remains unknown. No much larger clone exists at a distance of one base, and base qualities are not known. These data come from a study (dated by TCRdb to 2016 to 2018). Library method: RT-PCR. Sequencing instrument: Illumina MiSeq. Starting from the raw public reads, TCRdb applied fastp trimming at Q25, assembled clones with MiXCR and retained in-frame beta chains. Each CDR3 protein appears once, grouped with its most common genes and DNA. The sample contains about 680,000 distinct CDR3 sequences, about 14% of them found a single time. The leading ten clones occupy 3.6% of the sample. The specimen sequenced was memory CD4+ T cells from blood. The sequence derives from a female donor in good health, serving as a healthy control.

The nucleotide sequence reads as follows: TGTGCTAGTGGTTTGCGGACAGCGGGGGATTCGCCAGATACGCAGTATTTT. This is translated as CASGLRTAGDSPDTQYF. The rearranged chain carries TRBV12-5 and TRBJ2-3, with 8 bases aligning to TRBD2. The germline V gene provides CDR1 LGHNT and CDR2 FRNRAP. Trimming leaves V shorter by 2 bases and J shorter by 4 bases, with the junction holding 11 bases beyond the gene matches. Its CDR3 holds 17 amino acids, cysteine through phenylalanine. Only the CDR3 region is kept as DNA, spanning 51 bases read in frame from base 1. Outside the CDR3, residues come from the reference TRBV12-5 and TRBJ2-3 proteins, so the full variable domain is: DARVTQTPRHKVTEMGQEVTMRCQPILGHNTVFWYRQTMMQGLELLAYFRNRAPLDDSGMPKDRFSAEMPDATLATLKIQPSEPRDSAVYFCASGLRTAGDSPDTQYFGPGTRLTVL.